Listed below are T cell receptor beta chains from one sample, sequenced in a study of blood T cell repertoires in COVID-19. Libraries were prepared by immunoSEQ multiplex PCR; TCRdb keeps only in-frame clonotypes and omits some of them. This repertoire shows almost 85,000 clones, roughly 90% found once; its top ten account for more than 0.95%. Sequencing was performed on PBMCs or T cells enriched from blood (not recorded which). Source of these receptors: a woman aged 45-65 years with acute COVID-19. Both conserved end residues are part of each CDR3. Fields, in order: clone size, V gene, J gene, D gene, CDR3 protein, CDR3 DNA. A D gene is named only where the DNA matches it firmly. Clone size, where shown, is once, few, many, or a class for clones that have expanded.

>.|TRBV7-6|TRBJ1-6|TRBD1
CASSRKDRGNSPLHF
TGTGCCAGCAGCCGGAAGGACAGGGGTAATTCACCCCTCCACTTT
>.|TRBV5-1|TRBJ2-2|TRBD1
CASSLEGQPNTGELFF
TGCGCCAGCAGCTTGGAGGGACAGCCGAACACCGGGGAGCTGTTTTTT
>.|TRBV11-3|TRBJ2-5|TRBD1
CASSPQTGVQETQYF
TGTGCCAGCAGCCCTCAGACAGGGGTTCAAGAGACCCAGTACTTC
>.|TRBV21-1|TRBJ2-3|.
CASSKADRPPLAGGPVGATDTQYF
TGTGCCAGCAGCAAGGCGGACAGACCGCCTCTAGCGGGAGGGCCGGTGGGGGCCACAGATACGCAGTATTTT
>once|TRBV7-2|TRBJ2-7|.
CASSLGEGTAYEQYF
TGTGCCAGCAGCTTAGGTGAGGGCACCGCCTACGAGCAGTACTTC
>few|TRBV30|TRBJ2-3|TRBD2
CAWSRLTSTSTDTQYF
TGTGCCTGGAGTCGCCTGACTAGCACTAGCACAGATACGCAGTATTTT
>.|TRBV12-3/TRBV12-4|TRBJ2-1|TRBD2
CASSLSGRVQFF
TGTGCCAGCAGCCTCAGCGGGAGGGTGCAGTTCTTC
>.|TRBV2|TRBJ2-5|.
CASGRGRETQYF
TGTGCCAGCGGAAGGGGTAGGGAGACCCAGTACTTC
>.|TRBV27|TRBJ1-1|.
CASSLGTNTEAFF
TGTGCCAGCAGTTTAGGGACAAACACTGAAGCTTTCTTT
>once|TRBV6-6|TRBJ2-3|TRBD1
CASSYWTGETDTQYF
TGTGCCAGCAGTTACTGGACAGGGGAAACAGATACGCAGTATTTT
>.|TRBV10-3|TRBJ1-3|.
CANGQGLGNTIYF
TGTGCCAACGGACAAGGGCTCGGAAACACCATATATTTT
>few|TRBV10-3|TRBJ2-7|.
CAISESGGAGQYF
TGTGCCATCAGTGAGTCAGGGGGGGCCGGGCAGTACTTC
>.|TRBV12-5|TRBJ1-1|.
CASGLGGRSTEAFF
TGTGCTAGTGGTTTGGGGGGGCGCAGCACTGAAGCTTTCTTT
>once|TRBV30|TRBJ2-7|TRBD1
CAWSIGQGAYEQYF
TGTGCCTGGAGCATAGGACAGGGGGCCTACGAGCAGTACTTC
>.|TRBV11-3|TRBJ2-7|.
CASSQGQVYEQYF
TGTGCCAGCAGCCAGGGACAAGTCTACGAGCAGTACTTC
>.|TRBV28|TRBJ1-5|.
CASRKPQGSNQPQHF
TGTGCCAGCAGGAAACCACAGGGATCGAATCAGCCCCAGCATTTT
>.|TRBV5-1|TRBJ2-3|.
CASSLTSPGDTQYF
TGCGCCAGCAGCTTGACCTCCCCGGGAGATACGCAGTATTTT
>.|TRBV10-3|TRBJ1-1|.
CAIRIQGNTEAFF
TGTGCCATACGTATCCAGGGGAACACTGAAGCTTTCTTT
>.|TRBV19|TRBJ1-4|.
CASTPAADNEKLFF
TGTGCCAGTACCCCGGCGGCGGATAATGAAAAACTGTTTTTT
>few|TRBV3-1/TRBV3-2|TRBJ2-2|.
CASTGGRYAGELFF
TGTGCCAGCACCGGGGGGCGGTACGCCGGGGAGCTGTTTTTT
>.|TRBV14|TRBJ1-1|.
CASSQDLAVLEAFF
TGTGCCAGCAGCCAAGATCTGGCAGTTTTGGAAGCTTTCTTT
>.|TRBV7-2|TRBJ1-1|.
CASSLAWGTLNTEAFF
TGTGCCAGCAGCTTAGCCTGGGGGACACTGAACACTGAAGCTTTCTTT
>.|TRBV7-3|TRBJ2-7|.
CAGWEQDFSYEQYF
TGTGCCGGCTGGGAGCAGGACTTCTCCTACGAGCAGTACTTC
>.|TRBV7-2|TRBJ1-2|TRBD1
CASSLGQSGAFLPNYGYTF
TGTGCCAGCAGCTTGGGACAGTCTGGGGCCTTTCTTCCTAACTATGGCTACACCTTC
>once|TRBV6-5|TRBJ1-1|.
CASSAGTETAEAFF
TGTGCCAGCAGCGCCGGAACCGAGACTGCTGAAGCTTTCTTT
>.|TRBV5-4|TRBJ2-2|TRBD1
CASSRGGQGGHGELFF
TGTGCCAGCAGCCGCGGGGGACAGGGCGGTCACGGGGAGCTGTTTTTT
>.|TRBV9|TRBJ2-7|TRBD2
CASSATSGSLNEQYF
TGTGCCAGCAGCGCCACTAGCGGGAGCTTAAACGAGCAGTACTTC
>.|TRBV10-3|TRBJ1-2|TRBD1
CAIRPGQGNGYTF
TGTGCCATCAGACCGGGACAGGGGAATGGCTACACCTTC
>.|TRBV29-1|TRBJ2-5|TRBD2
CSVDGTSGRELETQYF
TGCAGCGTTGATGGGACTAGCGGGAGAGAGTTAGAGACCCAGTACTTC
>.|TRBV18|TRBJ1-1|TRBD1
CASSPGQGRDTEAFF
TGTGCCAGCTCACCTGGACAGGGGCGGGATACTGAAGCTTTCTTT
>.|TRBV27|TRBJ1-1|.
CASSPASGRTEAFF
TGTGCCAGCAGTCCAGCCTCAGGGAGGACTGAAGCTTTCTTT
>.|TRBV30|TRBJ1-2|TRBD1
CAWSRTGSKSNYGYTF
TGTGCCTGGAGTCGGACAGGGTCTAAATCTAACTATGGCTACACCTTC
>.|TRBV30|TRBJ2-7|TRBD1
CAWDREKSSYEQYF
TGTGCCTGGGACAGGGAAAAGAGCTCCTACGAGCAGTACTTC
>once|TRBV21-1|TRBJ2-7|.
CASSKVDREAYEQYF
TGTGCCAGCAGCAAAGTTGACAGGGAGGCCTACGAGCAGTACTTC
>.|TRBV5-6|TRBJ1-1|TRBD1
CASSGGTGRRTEAFF
TGTGCCAGCAGCGGAGGGACAGGCCGGAGGACTGAAGCTTTCTTT
>.|TRBV6-1|TRBJ1-2|TRBD1
CASSDDRGSRYGYTF
TGTGCCAGCAGTGATGACAGGGGGTCTCGCTATGGCTACACCTTC
>.|TRBV15|TRBJ1-1|TRBD1
CATSVGTGRGTEAFF
TGTGCCACCAGCGTTGGGACAGGGAGGGGCACTGAAGCTTTCTTT
>.|TRBV19|TRBJ1-5|.
CASSSEEDSWMVSNQPQHF
TGTGCCAGTAGTTCGGAGGAGGACTCCTGGATGGTTAGCAATCAGCCCCAGCATTTT
>.|TRBV14|TRBJ2-2|TRBD2
CASSRGLAGNTGELFF
TGTGCCAGCAGCCGAGGACTAGCGGGGAACACCGGGGAGCTGTTTTTT
>once|TRBV12-3/TRBV12-4|TRBJ1-4|.
CASSPQNEKLFF
TGTGCCAGCAGTCCCCAAAATGAAAAACTGTTTTTT
>.|TRBV14|TRBJ2-3|TRBD2
CASSQFGTSYTDTQYF
TGTGCCAGCAGCCAGTTTGGGACTAGCTACACAGATACGCAGTATTTT
>.|TRBV5-1|TRBJ1-4|TRBD1
CASSLRTGNEKLFF
TGCGCCAGCAGCCTACGGACAGGGAATGAAAAACTGTTTTTT
>.|TRBV6-5|TRBJ2-7|.
CASSYSPDGSYEQYF
TGTGCCAGCAGTTACTCCCCCGACGGGTCCTACGAGCAGTACTTC
>.|TRBV3-1/TRBV3-2|TRBJ1-1|.
CASSQMQGTEAFF
TGTGCCAGCAGCCAAATGCAGGGCACTGAAGCTTTCTTT
>.|TRBV19|TRBJ2-1|.
CASSPVRDIDGDEQFF
TGTGCCAGTAGTCCTGTCCGGGACATCGACGGGGATGAGCAGTTCTTC
>.|TRBV24-1|TRBJ2-5|.
CATSDFPGGETQYF
TGTGCCACCAGTGATTTTCCAGGGGGGGAGACCCAGTACTTC